A single T cell receptor (beta chain) is shown here with its context. Its antigen is still unknown. V was clipped by 1 base and J by 4 bases, with 15 bases between them. This CDR3 comprises 16 residues. Orbital computed tomography, thyroid ultrasound, serum thyroxine and TRAb, and clinical symptoms together informed the diagnoses. This specimen comes from a study of T cells in Graves' hyperthyroidism and ophthalmopathy. Findings and limits, study-wide: Most thyroid clonotypes expanded above 0.001 appeared in blood too.

What was amplified from RNA transcripts were TCR beta CDR3 regions. A set of HTBI primers served as the primers for a first-round RT-PCR of the TCR CDR3. TCRdb reprocessed the multiplex PCR reads with MiXCR, giving one entry per CDR3 protein. The top ten clones hold 45% to 50% of a sample with more than 450,000 distinct CDR3 sequences, approximately 20% of them seen once. This chain uses TRBV12-3 or TRBV12-4 with TRBJ2-3, with D possibly being TRBD2 (6 bases). The sequencing input was blood. The receptor's source is a man in his forties or fifties with Graves' ophthalmopathy. The chain's CDR3 is CASSLEVGGGADTQYF. DNA for the CDR3: TGTGCCAGCAGTTTAGAAGTGGGGGGAGGCGCAGATACGCAGTATTTT.